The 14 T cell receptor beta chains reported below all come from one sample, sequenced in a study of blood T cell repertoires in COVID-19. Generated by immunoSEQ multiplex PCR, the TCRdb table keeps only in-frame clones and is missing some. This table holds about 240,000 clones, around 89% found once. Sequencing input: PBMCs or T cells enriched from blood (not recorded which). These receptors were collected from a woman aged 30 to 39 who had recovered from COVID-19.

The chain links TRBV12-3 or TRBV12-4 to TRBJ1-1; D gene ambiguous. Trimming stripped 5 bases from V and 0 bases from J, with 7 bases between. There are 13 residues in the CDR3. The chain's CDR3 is CASSIGVNTEAFF. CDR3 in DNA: TGTGCCAGCAGTATCGGAGTGAACACTGAAGCTTTCTTT.

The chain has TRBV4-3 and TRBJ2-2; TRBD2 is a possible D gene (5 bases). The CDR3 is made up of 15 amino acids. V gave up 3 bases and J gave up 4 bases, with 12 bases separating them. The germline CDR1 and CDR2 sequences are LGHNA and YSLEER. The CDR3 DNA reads TGCGCCAGCAGCCAGAGGTCGGGGAGCACCGGGGAGCTGTTTTTT. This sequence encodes CASSQRSGSTGELFF.

DNA for the CDR3: TGTGCCAGTACCCAGGGACAGGGTAGGGAGACCCAGTACTTC. Residues: CASTQGQGRETQYF. The chain couples TRBV19 to TRBJ2-5; 9 bases are a match to TRBD1. The CDR3 is 14 residues long. Germline V gene lookup returns CDR1 LNHDA and CDR2 SQIVND (reference sequence). Trimming at V came to 7 bases and at J to 5 bases, leaving 8 bases not matched to a gene.

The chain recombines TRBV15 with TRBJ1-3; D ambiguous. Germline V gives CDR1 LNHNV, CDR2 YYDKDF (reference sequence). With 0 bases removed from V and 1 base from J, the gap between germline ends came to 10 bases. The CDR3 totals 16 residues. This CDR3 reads CATSRDPSVSGNTIYF. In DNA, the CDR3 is TGTGCCACCAGCAGAGATCCCTCAGTTTCTGGAAACACCATATATTTT.

CDR3 sequence: CASSARTSGGPLSYNEQFF. CDR3 in DNA: TGTGCCAGCAGCGCGCGGACTAGCGGGGGACCCCTCTCCTACAATGAGCAGTTCTTC. The chain couples TRBV9 to TRBJ2-1; 13 bases agree with TRBD2. The junction had 9 bases not matched to a gene; V was cut back by 3 bases and J by 0 bases. The germline V gene has CDR1 SGDLS and CDR2 YYNGEE. The CDR3 covers 19 residues. The full variable domain, completed using reference TRBV9 and TRBJ2-1, is DSGVTQTPKHLITATGQRVTLRCSPRSGDLSVYWYQQSLDQGLQFLIQYYNGEERAKGNILERFSAQQFPDLHSELNLSSLELGDSALYFCASSARTSGGPLSYNEQFFGPGTRLTVL.

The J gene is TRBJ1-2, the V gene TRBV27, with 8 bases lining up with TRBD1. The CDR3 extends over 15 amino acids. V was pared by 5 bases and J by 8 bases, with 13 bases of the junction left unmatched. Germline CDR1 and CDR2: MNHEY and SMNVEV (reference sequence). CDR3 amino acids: CASSTRTGISLGYTF. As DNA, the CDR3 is TGTGCCAGCAGTACTCGGACAGGGATAAGCCTAGGCTACACCTTC.

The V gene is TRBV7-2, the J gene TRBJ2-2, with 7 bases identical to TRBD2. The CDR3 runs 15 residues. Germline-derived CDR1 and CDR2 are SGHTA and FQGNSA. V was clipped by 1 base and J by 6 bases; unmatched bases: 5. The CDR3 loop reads CASSLVGLMPGELFF. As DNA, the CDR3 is TGTGCCAGCAGCTTAGTGGGACTAATGCCCGGGGAGCTGTTTTTT.

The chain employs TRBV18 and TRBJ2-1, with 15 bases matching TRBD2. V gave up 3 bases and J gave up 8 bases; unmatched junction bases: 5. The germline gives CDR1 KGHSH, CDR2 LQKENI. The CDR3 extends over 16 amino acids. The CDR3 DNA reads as TGTGCCAGCTCACCTCCCGGGACTAGCGGGAGGTATGAGCAGTTCTTC. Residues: CASSPPGTSGRYEQFF.

The DNA of the CDR3 is TGCGCCAGCAGCCCGCCAAGGGGGGGCTCCTACGAGCAGTACTTC. Protein product: CASSPPRGGSYEQYF. The rearrangement joins TRBV4-1 to TRBJ2-7, with D possibly being TRBD2 (7 bases). The CDR3 contains 15 residues. The germline V gene encodes CDR1 MGHRA and CDR2 YSYEKL. V was clipped by 4 bases and J by 0 bases, with 13 bases between them.

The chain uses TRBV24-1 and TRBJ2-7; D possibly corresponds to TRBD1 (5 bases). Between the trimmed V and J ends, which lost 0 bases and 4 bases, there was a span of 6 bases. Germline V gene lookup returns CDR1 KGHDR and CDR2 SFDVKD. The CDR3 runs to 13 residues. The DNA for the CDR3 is TGTGCCACCAGTGATTTGGCAGGGTACGAGCAGTACTTC. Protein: CATSDLAGYEQYF.

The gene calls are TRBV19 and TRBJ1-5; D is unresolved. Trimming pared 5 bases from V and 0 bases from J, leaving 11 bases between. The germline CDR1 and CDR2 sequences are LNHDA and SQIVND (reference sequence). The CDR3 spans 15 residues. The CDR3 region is CASSRVSGSNQPQHF. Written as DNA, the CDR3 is TGTGCCAGTAGTCGGGTGAGCGGTAGCAATCAGCCCCAGCATTTT. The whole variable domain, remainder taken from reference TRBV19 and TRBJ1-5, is DGGITQSPKYLFRKEGQNVTLSCEQNLNHDAMYWYRQDPGQGLRLIYYSQIVNDFQKGDIAEGYSVSREKKESFPLTVTSAQKNPTAFYLCASSRVSGSNQPQHFGDGTRLSIL.

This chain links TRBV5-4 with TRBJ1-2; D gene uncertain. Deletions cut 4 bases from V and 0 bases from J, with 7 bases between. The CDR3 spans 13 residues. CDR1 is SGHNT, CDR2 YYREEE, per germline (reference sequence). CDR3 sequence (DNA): TGTGCCAGCAGCGGGCGACCTAACTATGGCTACACCTTC. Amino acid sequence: CASSGRPNYGYTF. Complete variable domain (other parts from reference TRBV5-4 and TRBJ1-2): ETGVTQSPTHLIKTRGQQVTLRCSSQSGHNTVSWYQQALGQGPQFIFQYYREEENGRGNFPPRFSGLQFPNYSSELNVNALELDDSALYLCASSGRPNYGYTFGSGTRLTVV.

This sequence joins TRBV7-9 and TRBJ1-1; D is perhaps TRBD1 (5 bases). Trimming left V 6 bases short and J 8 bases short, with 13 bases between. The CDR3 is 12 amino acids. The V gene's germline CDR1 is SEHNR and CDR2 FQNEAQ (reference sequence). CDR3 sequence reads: CASRQIQGEAFF. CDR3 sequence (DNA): TGTGCCAGCAGACAAATCCAGGGAGAAGCTTTCTTT. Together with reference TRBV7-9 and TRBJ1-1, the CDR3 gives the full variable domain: DTGVSQNPRHKITKRGQNVTFRCDPISEHNRLYWYRQTLGQGPEFLTYFQNEAQLEKSRLLSDRFSAERPKGSFSTLEIQRTEQGDSAMYLCASRQIQGEAFFGQGTRLTVV.

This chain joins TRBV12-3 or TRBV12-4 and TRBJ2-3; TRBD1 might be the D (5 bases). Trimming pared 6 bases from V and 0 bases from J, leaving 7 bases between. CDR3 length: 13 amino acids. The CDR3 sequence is CASSKGSTDTQYF. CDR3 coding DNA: TGTGCCAGCAGCAAGGGGAGCACAGATACGCAGTATTTT.